The present entry profiles one TCR beta chain with its context. Its antigen remains unknown. This sample was taken from a study of Ad26.COV2.S vaccination and SARS-CoV-2 variants. Regarding treatment: over 15 received Ad26.COV2.S at low or high dose, single or two shots; about 5 received placebo; per-sample allocation not given. Collection of the samples took place on day 63 after the first injection of vaccine or placebo. The protocol was immunoSEQ multiplex PCR, while the TCRdb copy is restricted to in-frame clones and leaves out a portion. The repertoire holds about 350,000 clones, 70% to 90% seen once, with about 3.3% in the top ten. Overall study findings and caveats: The analyses of TCR breadth and depth may have understated the size of total T cell responses. Placebo recipients and vaccine recipients were similar in non-spike TCR breadth.

CDR3 length equals 16 residues. Germline V gene sequence: CDR1 SGHNT, CDR2 YYREEE (reference sequence). V was pared by 4 bases and J by 12 bases, with 15 bases of the junction left unmatched. Sequenced here: peripheral blood, sampled in a trial of Ad26.COV2.S vaccine versus placebo. The sequence was collected from a person between 18 and 65 years old who received the Ad26.COV2.S COVID-19 vaccine or a placebo. The chain carries TRBV5-4 and TRBJ1-6; 8 nucleotides align to TRBD1. CDR3 loop: CASSLRTGTNSEPLHF. The CDR3 DNA reads TGTGCCAGCAGCCTTAGGACAGGGACAAATAGTGAACCCCTCCACTTT. The whole variable domain, remainder taken from reference TRBV5-4 and TRBJ1-6, is ETGVTQSPTHLIKTRGQQVTLRCSSQSGHNTVSWYQQALGQGPQFIFQYYREEENGRGNFPPRFSGLQFPNYSSELNVNALELDDSALYLCASSLRTGTNSEPLHFGNGTRLTVT.